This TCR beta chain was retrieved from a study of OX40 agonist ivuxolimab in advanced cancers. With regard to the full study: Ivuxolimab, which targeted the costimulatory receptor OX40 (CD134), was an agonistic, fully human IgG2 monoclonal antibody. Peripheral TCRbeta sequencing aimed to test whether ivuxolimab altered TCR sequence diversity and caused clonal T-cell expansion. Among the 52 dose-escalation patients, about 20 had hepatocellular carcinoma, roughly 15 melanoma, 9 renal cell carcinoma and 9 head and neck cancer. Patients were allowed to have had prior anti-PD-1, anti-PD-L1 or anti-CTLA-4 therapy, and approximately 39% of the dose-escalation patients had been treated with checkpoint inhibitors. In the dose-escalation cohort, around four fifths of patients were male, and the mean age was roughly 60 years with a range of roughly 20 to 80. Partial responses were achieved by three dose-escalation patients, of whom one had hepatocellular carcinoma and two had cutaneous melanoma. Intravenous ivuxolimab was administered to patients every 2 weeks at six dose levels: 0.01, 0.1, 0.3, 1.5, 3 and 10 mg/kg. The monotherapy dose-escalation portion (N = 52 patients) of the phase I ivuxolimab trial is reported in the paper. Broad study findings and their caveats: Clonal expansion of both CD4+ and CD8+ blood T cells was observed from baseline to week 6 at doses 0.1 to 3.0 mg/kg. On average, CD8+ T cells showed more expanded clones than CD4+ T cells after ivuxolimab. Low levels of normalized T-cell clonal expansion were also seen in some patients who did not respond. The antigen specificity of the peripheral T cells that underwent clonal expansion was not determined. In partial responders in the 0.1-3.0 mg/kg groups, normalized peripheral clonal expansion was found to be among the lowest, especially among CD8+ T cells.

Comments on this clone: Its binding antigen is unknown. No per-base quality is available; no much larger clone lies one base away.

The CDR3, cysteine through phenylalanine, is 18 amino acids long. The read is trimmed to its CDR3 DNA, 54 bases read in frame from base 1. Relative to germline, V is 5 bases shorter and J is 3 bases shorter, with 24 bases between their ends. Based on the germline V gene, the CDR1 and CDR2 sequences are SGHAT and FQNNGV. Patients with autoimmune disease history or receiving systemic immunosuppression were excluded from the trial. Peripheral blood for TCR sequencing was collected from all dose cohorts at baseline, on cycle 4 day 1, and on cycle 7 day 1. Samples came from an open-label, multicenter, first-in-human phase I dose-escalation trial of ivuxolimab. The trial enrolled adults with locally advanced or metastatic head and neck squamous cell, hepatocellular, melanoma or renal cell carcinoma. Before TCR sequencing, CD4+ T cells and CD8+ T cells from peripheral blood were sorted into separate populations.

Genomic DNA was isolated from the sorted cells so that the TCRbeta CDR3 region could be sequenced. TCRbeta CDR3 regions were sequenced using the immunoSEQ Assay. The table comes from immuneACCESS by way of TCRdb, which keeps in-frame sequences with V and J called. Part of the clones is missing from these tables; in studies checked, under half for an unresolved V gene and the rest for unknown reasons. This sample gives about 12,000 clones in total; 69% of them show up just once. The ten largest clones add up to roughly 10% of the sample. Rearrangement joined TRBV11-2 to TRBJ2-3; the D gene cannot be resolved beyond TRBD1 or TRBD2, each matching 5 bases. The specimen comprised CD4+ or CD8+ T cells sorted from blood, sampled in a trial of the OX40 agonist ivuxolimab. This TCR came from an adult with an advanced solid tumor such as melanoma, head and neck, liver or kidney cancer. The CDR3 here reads CASSPHPLRLQATDTQYF. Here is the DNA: TGTGCCAGCAGCCCACACCCCCTACGACTACAGGCGACAGATACGCAGTATTTT.